This entry lists 21 T cell receptor beta chains sequenced from one sample in a study of blood T cell repertoires in COVID-19. Method: immunoSEQ multiplex PCR; TCRdb's copy keeps in-frame clones and lacks some. The profile shows under 300,000 clones, 84% of them singletons. The sample consisted of peripheral blood. The receptor source for this set is a middle-aged woman who had recovered from COVID-19.

The chain combines TRBV19 with TRBJ1-5; perhaps TRBD1 as D (6 bases). In germline, CDR1 is LNHDA, CDR2 SQIVND (reference sequence). Trimming took off 7 bases at V and 0 bases at J, with 22 bases between the two ends. The CDR3 length is 18 residues. CDR3: CASTQLGGGSYSNQPQHF. The CDR3 DNA follows: TGTGCCAGTACTCAACTGGGAGGGGGGAGTTATAGCAATCAGCCCCAGCATTTT. The full variable domain, its missing parts supplied by reference TRBV19 and TRBJ1-5, is DGGITQSPKYLFRKEGQNVTLSCEQNLNHDAMYWYRQDPGQGLRLIYYSQIVNDFQKGDIAEGYSVSREKKESFPLTVTSAQKNPTAFYLCASTQLGGGSYSNQPQHFGDGTRLSIL.

This chain joins TRBV19 and TRBJ1-2, with 9 bases fitting TRBD1. J lost 5 bases, V lost 7 bases, and 5 bases had no gene match. This CDR3 contains 13 residues. The germline V gene has CDR1 LNHDA and CDR2 SQIVND (reference sequence). CDR3 nucleotides: TGTGCCAGTACCCAGGACAGGGGATATGGCTACACCTTC. Encoded protein: CASTQDRGYGYTF.

This sequence joins TRBV7-6 and TRBJ2-2; no reliable D call. V was pared by 5 bases and J by 0 bases, with 13 bases between. Germline V lookup: CDR1 SGHVS, CDR2 FNYEAQ. There are 16 residues in the CDR3. CDR3 DNA: TGTGCCAGCAGCGTGGTCCCAGTGACGAACACCGGGGAGCTGTTTTTT. This gives the protein CASSVVPVTNTGELFF.

Concerning this clone itself: Germline is not matched at one junction end, which may reflect a read error. The chain recombines TRBV3-1 (or the pseudogene TRBV3-2) with TRBJ1-2; 8 bases align to TRBD1. The germline V gene has CDR1 LGHDT and CDR2 YNNKEL (reference sequence). This CDR3 is 15 amino acids long. In DNA, the CDR3 is TGTGCCAGCACCCAACTCGGACAGGGCAACTATGGCTACACCTTC. This encodes CASTQLGQGNYGYTF.

This rearrangement joins TRBV12-3 or TRBV12-4 to TRBJ2-3, with D possibly TRBD2 on 6 matching bases. CDR3 length: 13 residues. V gave up 6 bases and J gave up 2 bases, with 9 bases separating them. The CDR3 DNA reads as TGTGCCAGCAGATGGACTACCACAGATACGCAGTATTTT. This encodes CASRWTTTDTQYF.

V gene TRBV12-3 or TRBV12-4 combines with J gene TRBJ1-2; D is ambiguous. The CDR3 runs to 13 residues. The germline V and J ends were trimmed by 3 bases and 3 bases, with 8 bases remaining between them. CDR3 nucleotide sequence: TGTGCCAGCAGTTTTAACAGATACTATGGCTACACCTTC. Encoded protein: CASSFNRYYGYTF.

V usage is TRBV18 and J usage is TRBJ2-2; 7 bases fit TRBD1. From germline, CDR1 is KGHSH and CDR2 LQKENI. The V gene end was trimmed by 2 bases and the J gene end by 2 bases; junction bases not matched to a gene: 8. The CDR3 has 17 amino acids. DNA of the CDR3: TGTGCCAGCTCACCATCGACTGGGACAGTCAACACCGGGGAGCTGTTTTTT. This sequence encodes CASSPSTGTVNTGELFF.

V usage is TRBV10-1 and J usage is TRBJ1-2; D is unclear. V dropped 4 bases and J dropped 3 bases, with 9 bases sitting between them. CDR1 is WNHNN and CDR2 is SYGVQD in the germline V gene (reference sequence). CDR3 size: 13 residues. The CDR3 region has the DNA TGCGCCAGCAGTGTGAGGCGGGACTATGGCTACACCTTC. It codes for CASSVRRDYGYTF.

J is TRBJ2-7 and V is TRBV11-3; D is perhaps TRBD1 (6 bases). This CDR3 is built from 13 residues. Germline CDR1 reads SGHNT; CDR2 reads YENEEA. V was trimmed by 8 bases and J by 7 bases, leaving 18 bases between them. CDR3 sequence (DNA): TGTGCCAGCGGTTACCAGGGGCCAGAGGAGCAGTACTTC. Its protein is CASGYQGPEEQYF.

The V call is TRBV4-1, the J call TRBJ2-1, with 8 bases lining up with TRBD1. Trimming at V came to 1 base and at J to 7 bases, leaving 9 bases not matched to a gene. This CDR3 is built from 16 residues. Germline-derived CDR1 and CDR2 are MGHRA and YSYEKL. DNA of the CDR3: TGCGCCAGCAGCCAAGTAGGACAGGGAGTTCGGAATGAGCAGTTCTTC. Translation: CASSQVGQGVRNEQFF.

The gene calls are TRBV6-6 and TRBJ2-7; TRBD2 agrees at 8 bases. The CDR3 length is 11 residues. Looked up from germline, CDR1 is MNHNY and CDR2 is SVGAGI (reference sequence). J lost 6 bases, V lost 6 bases, and 1 base had no gene match. The CDR3 here is CASRAGGEQYF. CDR3 bases: TGTGCCAGCAGGGCGGGGGGCGAGCAGTACTTC.

The chain uses TRBV7-9 and TRBJ2-7, with 10 bases matching TRBD1. The germline V gene has CDR1 SEHNR and CDR2 FQNEAQ (reference sequence). This CDR3 is 15 amino acids long. V gave up 4 bases and J gave up 3 bases; unmatched junction bases: 6. Written as DNA, the CDR3 is TGTGCCAGCAGCTCCCGGGACAGGGGTGGCTACGAGCAGTACTTC. Translated, it gives CASSSRDRGGYEQYF.

This clone turned up a few times. The V gene is TRBV30, the J gene TRBJ2-6; D uncertain. The V end was cut by 0 bases, the J end by 4 bases, with 7 bases between. In germline, CDR1 is GTSNPN, CDR2 SVGIG (reference sequence). The CDR3 has 14 residues. The CDR3 region has the DNA TGTGCCTGGAGTGTACAGACGGGGGCCAACGTCCTGACTTTC. It translates to CAWSVQTGANVLTF.

The chain couples TRBV6-5 to TRBJ1-1; 8 bases are shared with TRBD1. Germline trimming cut 0 bases from V and 4 bases from J; bases unmatched to any gene: 4. CDR3 size: 15 residues. Germline CDR1 is MNHEY and CDR2 is SVGAGI. The CDR3 nucleotides are TGTGCCAGCAGTTACTCTGCAGGGGGCCTCACTGAAGCTTTCTTT. Encoded protein: CASSYSAGGLTEAFF.

The rearrangement uses TRBV28 and TRBJ1-6, with 7 bases aligning to TRBD1. CDR1 and CDR2 (germline): MDHEN, SYDVKM. This CDR3 comprises 14 residues. V dropped 11 bases and J dropped 6; count of bases not matched to a gene: 10. This CDR3 is CAFRSGQPNSPLHF. As DNA, the CDR3 is TGTGCCTTCCGTTCGGGACAGCCTAATTCACCCCTCCACTTT.

The chain recombines TRBV7-9 with TRBJ2-5; TRBD2 might be the D (6 bases). This CDR3 has 10 residues. CDR1 and CDR2 (germline): SEHNR, FQNEAQ (reference sequence). V was shortened by 11 bases and J by 5 bases, with 9 bases between the two germline ends. This chain's CDR3 is CAVGGETQYF. Here the CDR3 DNA reads TGTGCCGTTGGGGGGGAGACCCAGTACTTC.

The chain is built from TRBV7-2 and TRBJ2-5, with TRBD1 matching over 9 bases. The CDR3 sequence is 16 residues long. The V gene end was trimmed by 4 bases and the J gene end by 4 bases; junction bases not matched to a gene: 10. The germline CDR1 and CDR2 sequences are SGHTA and FQGNSA. The CDR3 nucleotides read TGTGCCAGCAGCTCCAAAGTTGTGACAGGGGGAGAGACCCAGTACTTC. Protein sequence: CASSSKVVTGGETQYF. Filled out from reference TRBV7-2 and TRBJ2-5, the complete variable domain reads GAGVSQSPSNKVTEKGKDVELRCDPISGHTALYWYRQSLGQGLEFLIYFQGNSAPDKSGLPSDRFSAERTGGSVSTLTIQRTQQEDSAVYLCASSSKVVTGGETQYFGPGTRLLVL.

The chain is built from TRBV5-1 and TRBJ2-7; D may be TRBD2 (7 bases). The V gene lost 4 bases and the J gene lost 11 bases, with 16 bases spanning the gap. The length of the CDR3 is 12 residues. Looked up from germline, CDR1 is SGHRS and CDR2 is YFSETQ. This CDR3 is CASSPEGGVEYF. The DNA of the CDR3 is TGCGCCAGCAGCCCCGAGGGGGGGGTCGAGTACTTC.

This clone came up many times. This chain connects TRBV27 to TRBJ1-2, with 9 positions matching TRBD1. This CDR3 is built from 14 residues. Trimming took 5 bases from V and 8 from J; bases not matched to a gene: 9. Germline CDR1 is MNHEY and CDR2 is SMNVEV (reference sequence). CDR3 sequence reads: CASSPWTGEKGYTF. CDR3 nucleotide sequence: TGTGCCAGCAGTCCCTGGACAGGGGAGAAAGGCTACACCTTC.

This rearrangement joins TRBV7-2 to TRBJ1-4; D is possibly TRBD1 (5 bases). Germline assignment: CDR1 SGHTA and CDR2 FQGNSA. Trimming cost V 5 bases and J 7 bases, with 11 bases left between them. CDR3 length equals 13 residues. CDR3 amino acids: CASSEGRGEKLFF. The CDR3 DNA is TGTGCCAGCAGCGAGGGGAGGGGTGAAAAACTGTTTTTT.

The J gene is TRBJ2-5, the V gene TRBV2; TRBD2 agrees at 9 bases. The germline CDR1 and CDR2 sequences are SNHLY and FYNNEI. Trimming took 6 bases from V and 4 from J; bases not matched to a gene: 6. The CDR3 is made up of 14 amino acids. CDR3 DNA: TGTGCCAGCAGGGAGAGACTAGCGGTAGAGACCCAGTACTTC. It codes for CASRERLAVETQYF.